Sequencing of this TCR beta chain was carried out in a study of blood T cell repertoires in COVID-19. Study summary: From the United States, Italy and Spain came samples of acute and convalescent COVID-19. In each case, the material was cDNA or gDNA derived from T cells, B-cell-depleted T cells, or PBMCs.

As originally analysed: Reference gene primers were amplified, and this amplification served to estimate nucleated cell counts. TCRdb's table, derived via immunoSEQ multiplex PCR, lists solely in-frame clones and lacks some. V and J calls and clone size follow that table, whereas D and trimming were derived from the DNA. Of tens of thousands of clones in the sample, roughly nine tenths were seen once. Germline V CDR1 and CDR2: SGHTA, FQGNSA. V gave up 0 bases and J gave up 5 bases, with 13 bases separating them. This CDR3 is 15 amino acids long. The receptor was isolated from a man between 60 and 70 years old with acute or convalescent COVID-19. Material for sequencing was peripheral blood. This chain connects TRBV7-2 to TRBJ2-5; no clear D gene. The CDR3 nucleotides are TGTGCCAGCAGCTTAGCGCAAGTCAGGTCGGAGACCCAGTACTTC. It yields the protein CASSLAQVRSETQYF.